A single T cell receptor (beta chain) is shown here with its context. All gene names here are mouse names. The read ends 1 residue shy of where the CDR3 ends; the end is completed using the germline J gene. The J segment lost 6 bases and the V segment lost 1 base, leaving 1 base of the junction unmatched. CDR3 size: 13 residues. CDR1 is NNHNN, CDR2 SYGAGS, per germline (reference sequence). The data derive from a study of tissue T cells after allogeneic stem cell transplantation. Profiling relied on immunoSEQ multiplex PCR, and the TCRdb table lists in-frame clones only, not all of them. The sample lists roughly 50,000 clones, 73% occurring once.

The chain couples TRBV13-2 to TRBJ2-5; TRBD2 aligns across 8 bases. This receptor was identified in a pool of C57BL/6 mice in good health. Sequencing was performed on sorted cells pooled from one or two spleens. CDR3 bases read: TGTGCCAGCGGTGATAACTGGGGGGACACCCAGTAC. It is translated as CASGDNWGDTQY. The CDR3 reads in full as CASGDNWGDTQYF.